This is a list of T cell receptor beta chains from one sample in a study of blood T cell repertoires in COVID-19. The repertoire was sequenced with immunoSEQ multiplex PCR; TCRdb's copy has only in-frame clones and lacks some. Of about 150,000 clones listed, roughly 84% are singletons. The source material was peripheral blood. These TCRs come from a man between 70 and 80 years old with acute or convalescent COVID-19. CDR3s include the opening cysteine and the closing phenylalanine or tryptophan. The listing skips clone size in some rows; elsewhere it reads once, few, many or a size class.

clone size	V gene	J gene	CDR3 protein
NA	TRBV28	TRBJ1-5	CASRLGTGDQPQHF
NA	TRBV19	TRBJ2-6	CASSKREGTLGANVLTF
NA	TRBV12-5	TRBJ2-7	CASGGQGGTYEQYF
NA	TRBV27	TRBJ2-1	CASSLLAGWTGVEQFF
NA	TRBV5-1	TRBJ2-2	CASSLGEATGELFF
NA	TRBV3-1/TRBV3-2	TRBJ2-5	CASSLRGETQYF
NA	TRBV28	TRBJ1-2	CASSLHRANYGYTF
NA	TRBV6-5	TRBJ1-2	CASRYISQGAYGYTF
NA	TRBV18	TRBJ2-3	CASSPGLGTSTDTQYF
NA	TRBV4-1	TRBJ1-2	CASSRGTDYGYTF
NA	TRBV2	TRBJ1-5	CASSSRQGSNQPQHF
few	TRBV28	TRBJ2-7	CAAGEYEQYF
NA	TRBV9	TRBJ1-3	CASSAGQGLSGNTIYF
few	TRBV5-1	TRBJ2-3	CASSLGTAPSTDTQYF
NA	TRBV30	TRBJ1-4	CAWRGGRGTTNEKLFF
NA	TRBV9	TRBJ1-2	CASSVEGLGYTF
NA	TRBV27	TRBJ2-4	CASSSPVTGNIQYF
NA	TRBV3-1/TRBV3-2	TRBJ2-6	CASSHLGQGLVGANVLTF
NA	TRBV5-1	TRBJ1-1	CASSYAELQGSGTEAFF
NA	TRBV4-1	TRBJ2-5	CASSPKMRDRGRGETQYF
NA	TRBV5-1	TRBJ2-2	CASSLLRTNTGELFF
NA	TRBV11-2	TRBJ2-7	CASSSSGGSTYEQYF
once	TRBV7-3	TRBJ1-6	CASRGDLTNSPLHF
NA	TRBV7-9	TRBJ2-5	CASSRGQGETQYF
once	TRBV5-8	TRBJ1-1	CASSSDPGRNTEAFF
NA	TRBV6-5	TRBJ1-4	CASSSGGTNEKLFF
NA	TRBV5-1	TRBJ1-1	CASSLFGALNTEAFF
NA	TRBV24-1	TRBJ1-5	CATSTGNQPQHF
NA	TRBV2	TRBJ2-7	CASSEFASGGGEQYF
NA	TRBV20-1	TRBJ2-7	CSASSSGGPSSYEQYF
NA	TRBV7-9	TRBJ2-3	CASSLGLTDTQYF
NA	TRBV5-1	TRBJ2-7	CASSLATGNYEQYF
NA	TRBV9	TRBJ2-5	CASSVKGLAGRETQYF
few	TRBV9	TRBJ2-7	CASSPWTGDYEQYF
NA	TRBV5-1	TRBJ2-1	CASSLLTSGRDEQFF
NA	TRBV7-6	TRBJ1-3	CASSRGGQGLAGNTIYF
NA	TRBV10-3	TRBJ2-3	CAIRGDSGPDTQYF
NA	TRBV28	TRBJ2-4	CASSLLGGGLAKNIQYF
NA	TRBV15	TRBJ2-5	CATSSDDRAQETQYF
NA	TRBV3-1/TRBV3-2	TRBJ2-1	CASSRTHGAPGEQFF
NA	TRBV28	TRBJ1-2	CASSVENYGYTF
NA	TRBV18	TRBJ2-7	CASSSGQGRNSEQYF
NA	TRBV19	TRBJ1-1	CASAQGARRYTEAFF
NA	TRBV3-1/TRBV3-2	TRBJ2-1	CASSPREPYNEQFF
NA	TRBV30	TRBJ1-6	CAWSVQGDASPLHF
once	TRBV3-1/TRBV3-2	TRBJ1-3	CASSQGRGGNTIYF
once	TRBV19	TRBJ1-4	CASSIQLSTNEKLFF
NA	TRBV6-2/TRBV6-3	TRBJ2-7	CASSYSGTSGSYEQYF
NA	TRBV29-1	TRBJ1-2	CSVEVVDYGYTF
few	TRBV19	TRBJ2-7	CASSPVERRGEQYF
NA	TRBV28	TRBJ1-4	CASSLPYGHHNEKLFF
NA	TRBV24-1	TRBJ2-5	CATPDRGMVSETQYF
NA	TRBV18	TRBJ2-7	CASSPPTVTGEEQYF
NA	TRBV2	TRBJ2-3	CASNIHREITDTQYF